These 19 T cell receptor beta chains share one sample of origin, sequenced in a study of Ad26.COV2.S vaccination and SARS-CoV-2 variants (dated by TCRdb to the early 2020s). Library prep was done by the immunoSEQ multiplex PCR assay. TCRdb obtained this table from immuneACCESS and retained in-frame rearrangements with V and J assigned. These tables miss some clones; where compared with another copy, unresolved V genes account for less than half of the shortfall, and the remainder is unexplained. This sample holds roughly 500,000 clones; around 88% were observed only once. The top ten clones comprise around 13% of the sample. The meaning of the sample's treatment or condition label: around 19 received Ad26.COV2.S at low or high dose, single or two shots; 5 received placebo; per-sample allocation not given. For vaccine and placebo recipients, repertoires were sequenced using samples collected on day 63 after the first injection.

Source: peripheral blood, taken in a trial of Ad26.COV2.S vaccine versus placebo. Source of these receptors: a person between 18 and 65 years old who received the Ad26.COV2.S COVID-19 vaccine or a placebo.

The genes are TRBV6-6 and TRBJ1-1; unclear D gene. The CDR3 is 15 amino acids. V was trimmed by 8 bases and J by 2 bases, leaving 18 bases between them. The germline V gene has CDR1 MNHNY and CDR2 SVGAGI (reference sequence). CDR3 protein: CASRPLREFNTEAFF. As DNA, the CDR3 is TGTGCCAGCCGACCTTTGCGGGAGTTCAACACTGAAGCTTTCTTT.

The rearrangement links TRBV5-4 to TRBJ2-7; 8 positions agree with TRBD2. Germline CDR1 and CDR2: SGHNT and YYREEE (reference sequence). The CDR3 extends over 16 amino acids. V shed 0 bases and J 7 bases; nucleotides not matched to a gene: 12. The CDR3, as DNA: TGTGCCAGCAGCTTGGGAAGCGGGAGTAGGTCTTCGGAGCAGTACTTC. Translating it yields CASSLGSGSRSSEQYF.

The chain uses TRBV12-3 or TRBV12-4 and TRBJ1-2; D not certain. V lost 4 bases and J lost 7, with 13 bases in between. The CDR3 is 13 amino acids. The chain's CDR3 is CASSYTRGFGYTF. CDR3 DNA: TGTGCCAGCAGTTACACTCGTGGTTTTGGCTACACCTTC.

In this sample, this clone turned up once. This sequence joins TRBV5-6 and TRBJ1-1, with D uncertain. The length of the CDR3 is 13 residues. The V gene lost 0 bases and the J gene lost 7 bases, with 10 bases spanning the gap. CDR1 SGHDT and CDR2 YYEEEE come from the germline V gene. The CDR3 loop is CASSLATGREAFF. The CDR3 bases are TGTGCCAGCAGCTTGGCCACTGGGCGTGAAGCTTTCTTT.

The chain links TRBV16 to TRBJ1-5; D uncertain. This CDR3 region has 13 residues. V was trimmed by 4 bases and J by 6 bases, leaving 10 bases between them. From germline, CDR1 is KGHSY and CDR2 FQNENV. Written as DNA, the CDR3 is TGTGCCAGCAGCCCCCCACGGGGTCAGCCCCAGCATTTT. This gives the protein CASSPPRGQPQHF.

V gene TRBV7-3 combines with J gene TRBJ1-3; D perhaps matches TRBD1 (5 bases). V was pared by 5 bases and J by 4 bases, with 9 bases between. The CDR3 totals 13 residues. Germline V CDR1 and CDR2: SGHTA, FQGTGA. The CDR3, as DNA: TGTGCCAGCAGCAGGACACCCGGAAACACCATATATTTT. It yields the protein CASSRTPGNTIYF.

The chain carries TRBV7-2 and TRBJ2-1; TRBD2 matches at 9 bases. Germline CDR1 reads SGHTA; CDR2 reads FQGNSA. This CDR3 is built from 17 residues. Germline trimming cut 5 bases from V and 0 bases from J; bases unmatched to any gene: 8. The CDR3 region is CASSTETSGSSYNEQFF. In nucleotides, the CDR3 is TGTGCCAGCAGCACCGAGACTAGCGGTAGCTCCTACAATGAGCAGTTCTTC.

The chain links TRBV9 to TRBJ2-1; D might be TRBD1 or TRBD2, each matching 5 bases. The CDR3 covers 13 residues. V lost 4 bases and J 6 bases, leaving 11 bases between the germline ends. Looked up from germline, CDR1 is SGDLS and CDR2 is YYNGEE. This CDR3 reads CASSLRGINEQFF. CDR3 sequence (DNA): TGTGCCAGCAGCTTGAGGGGAATCAATGAGCAGTTCTTC.

The chain has TRBV28 and TRBJ2-6, with 8 bases fitting TRBD1. The CDR3 covers 17 residues. The V gene's germline CDR1 is MDHEN and CDR2 SYDVKM. Trimming removed 1 base from V and 3 bases from J; junction bases left unmatched: 5. The chain's CDR3 is CASSLSGGLGGANVLTF. The CDR3 nucleotides read TGTGCCAGCAGTTTATCAGGGGGCTTAGGTGGGGCCAACGTCCTGACTTTC.

V gene TRBV10-3 combines with J gene TRBJ2-7; D is undetermined. Germline CDR1 ENHRY, CDR2 SYGVKD. V dropped 3 bases and J dropped 3 bases, with 6 bases sitting between them. The CDR3 loop spans 12 amino acids. The CDR3 is CAISDMGYEQYF. For the CDR3, the DNA is TGTGCCATCAGTGATATGGGCTACGAGCAGTACTTC.

This clone has just one count. The same CDR3 also results from other DNA sequences found in this sample. V usage is TRBV7-2 and J usage is TRBJ2-7; 9 nucleotides agree with TRBD2. This CDR3 spans 16 amino acids. Unmatched junction bases numbered 7, after V lost 2 bases and J lost 2 bases. The germline V gene encodes CDR1 SGHTA and CDR2 FQGNSA. The CDR3 loop is CASSLSRASGAYEQYF. CDR3 in DNA: TGTGCCAGCAGCTTATCTAGGGCTAGCGGGGCCTACGAGCAGTACTTC.

The CDR3 spells CAISGMSEQPQHF. CDR3 DNA: TGTGCCATCAGTGGTATGAGCGAGCAGCCCCAGCATTTT. J is TRBJ1-5 and V is TRBV10-3, with D unresolved. Trimming left V 4 bases short and J 7 bases short, with 11 bases between. The CDR3 runs 13 residues. Germline V CDR1 and CDR2: ENHRY, SYGVKD.

The J gene is TRBJ2-5, the V gene TRBV28, with D possibly being TRBD1 or TRBD2 (6 bases each). V dropped 5 bases and J dropped 3 bases, with 19 bases sitting between them. The CDR3 is 16 residues long. The germline CDR1 and CDR2 sequences are MDHEN and SYDVKM. For the CDR3, the DNA is TGTGCCAGCAGTATCGTTATTGGGGGGCCCAAAGAGACCCAGTACTTC. This translates into CASSIVIGGPKETQYF.

V usage is TRBV29-1 and J usage is TRBJ1-5, with D possibly TRBD1 on 6 matching bases. The germline V and J ends were trimmed by 5 bases and 5 bases, with 13 bases remaining between them. CDR1 is SQVTM and CDR2 is ANQGSEA in the germline V gene. This CDR3 region has 13 residues. The CDR3 is CSVQGTPDQPQHF. In nucleotides, the CDR3 is TGCAGCGTTCAGGGGACCCCCGATCAGCCCCAGCATTTT.

The chain links TRBV9 to TRBJ2-2, with no clear D. Germline V CDR1 and CDR2: SGDLS, YYNGEE. The CDR3 sequence is 15 residues long. The V and J ends lost 4 bases and 4 bases respectively, with 14 bases between them. The CDR3 sequence is CASSYRGIPTGELFF. CDR3 bases: TGTGCCAGCAGCTATAGAGGCATTCCCACCGGGGAGCTGTTTTTT.

As concerns this clone: The same CDR3 is also encoded by other DNA sequences in this sample. The rearrangement uses TRBV6-5 and TRBJ2-3; D is uncertain. From germline, CDR1 is MNHEY and CDR2 SVGAGI. There are 13 residues in the CDR3. Trimming removed 2 bases at V and 3 bases at J, with 6 bases between. As DNA, the CDR3 is TGTGCCAGCAGTTACAGCTTTACAGATACGCAGTATTTT. Protein: CASSYSFTDTQYF.

The rearrangement links TRBV19 to TRBJ1-4; D ambiguous. This CDR3 comprises 18 residues. Germline V gene data show CDR1 as LNHDA and CDR2 as SQIVND (reference sequence). Trimming shortened V by 5 bases and J by 0 bases, and 19 bases separated the two germline ends. The CDR3 DNA is TGTGCCAGTAGTGGCCGGGCCAGTGGTACCTCAACTAATGAAAAACTGTTTTTT. Its translation is CASSGRASGTSTNEKLFF.

The rearrangement uses TRBV29-1 and TRBJ2-1; TRBD1 aligns across 9 bases. CDR1 is SQVTM, CDR2 ANQGSEA, per germline. This CDR3 has 16 amino acids. Losses at the gene ends were 3 bases for V and 4 bases for J; bases not matched to a gene: 10. The CDR3 DNA is TGCAGCGTTGAGGGGGGTCTGGGACAGGGATACAATGAGCAGTTCTTC. As protein: CSVEGGLGQGYNEQFF.

V and J are TRBV5-1 and TRBJ1-5; tentative D call: TRBD1 (5 bases). The V and J ends lost 4 bases and 10 bases respectively, with 15 bases between them. The CDR3 length is 13 residues. Germline V lookup: CDR1 SGHRS, CDR2 YFSETQ. The CDR3 bases are TGCGCCAGCAGCCCCTTGGGGGGGATACCCCAGCATTTT. It is translated as CASSPLGGIPQHF.